This TCR beta chain was captured in a study of cytomegalovirus exposure and HLA in healthy donors. Across the whole study: HLA-typed donors were the source of 90 million or so unique TCRs, which an early data release held.

On this clone: The antigen is not known.

Whole-study results and caveats: When presence/absence was analysed, sequencing depth was taken to be roughly uniform across donors. In a later analysis, a missense DCLRE1C variant was linked to TCR beta V- and J-gene trimming.

The PCR was carried out with 60 Vbeta primers and 13 Jbeta primers. Libraries were prepared by immunoSEQ multiplex PCR; TCRdb keeps only in-frame clonotypes and omits some of them. The sample contains about 160,000 clones, roughly four fifths of which appear only once. Sequencing was performed on PBMCs. The sequence was obtained from a female donor in good health and CMV-seronegative.

The CDR3 bases are TGTGCCAGCAGCTTGGTCTGGACAGAAGCTTTCTTT. Translated: CASSLVWTEAFF. The genes are TRBV5-5 and TRBJ1-1; maybe TRBD1 (5 bases). CDR1 is SGHKS, CDR2 YYEKEE, per germline (reference sequence). V lost 0 bases and J 8 bases, leaving 8 bases between the germline ends. CDR3 length: 12 amino acids.